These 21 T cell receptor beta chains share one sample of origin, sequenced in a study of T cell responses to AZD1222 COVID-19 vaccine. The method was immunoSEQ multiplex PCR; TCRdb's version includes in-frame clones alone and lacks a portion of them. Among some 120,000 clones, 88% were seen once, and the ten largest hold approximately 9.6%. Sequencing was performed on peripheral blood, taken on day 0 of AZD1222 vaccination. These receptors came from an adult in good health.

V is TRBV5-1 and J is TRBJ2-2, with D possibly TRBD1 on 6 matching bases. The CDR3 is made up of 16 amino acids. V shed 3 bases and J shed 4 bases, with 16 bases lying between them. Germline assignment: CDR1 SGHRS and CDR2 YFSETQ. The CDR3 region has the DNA TGCGCCAGCAGCTCAAGGGGGAGAGAGAGCACCGGGGAGCTGTTTTTT. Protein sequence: CASSSRGRESTGELFF.

The CDR3 DNA reads as TGTGCCAGCAGTTTCGTTTCATGGCAGGAATTGGGCTACACCTTC. It is translated as CASSFVSWQELGYTF. The rearrangement joins TRBV28 to TRBJ1-2; no definite D call. Germline CDR1 and CDR2: MDHEN and SYDVKM. This CDR3 has 15 amino acids. V lost 3 bases, J lost 8 bases, and 19 bases lay in between.

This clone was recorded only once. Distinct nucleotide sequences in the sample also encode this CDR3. CDR3 in amino acids: CASSFSYEQYF. The CDR3 nucleotides are TGTGCCAGCAGCTTCTCCTACGAGCAGTACTTC. The rearrangement uses TRBV11-2 and TRBJ2-7; D gene ambiguous. CDR3 size: 11 residues. Trimming stripped 3 bases from V and 0 bases from J, with 0 bases between. Germline V gene lookup returns CDR1 SGHAT and CDR2 FQNNGV.

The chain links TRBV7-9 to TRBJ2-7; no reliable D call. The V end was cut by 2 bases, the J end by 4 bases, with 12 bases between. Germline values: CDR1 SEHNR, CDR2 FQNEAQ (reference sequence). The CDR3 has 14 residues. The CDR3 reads CASSLSTALYEQYF. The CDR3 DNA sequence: TGTGCCAGCAGCTTATCTACAGCCTTGTACGAGCAGTACTTC. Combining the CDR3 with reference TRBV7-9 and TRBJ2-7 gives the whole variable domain DTGVSQNPRHKITKRGQNVTFRCDPISEHNRLYWYRQTLGQGPEFLTYFQNEAQLEKSRLLSDRFSAERPKGSFSTLEIQRTEQGDSAMYLCASSLSTALYEQYFGPGTRLTVT.

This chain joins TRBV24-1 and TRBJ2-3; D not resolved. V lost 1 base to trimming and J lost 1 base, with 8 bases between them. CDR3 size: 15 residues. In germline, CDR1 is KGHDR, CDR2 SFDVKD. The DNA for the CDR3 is TGTGCCACCAGTGATTTTCATAGAGGCACAGATACGCAGTATTTT. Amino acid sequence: CATSDFHRGTDTQYF.

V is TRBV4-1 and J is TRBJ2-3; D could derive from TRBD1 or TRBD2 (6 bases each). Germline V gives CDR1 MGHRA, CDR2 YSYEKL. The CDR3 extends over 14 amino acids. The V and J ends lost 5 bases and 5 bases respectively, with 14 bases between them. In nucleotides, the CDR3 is TGCGCCAGCAGCTACGGAGAGGGGGGAGATACGCAGTATTTT. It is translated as CASSYGEGGDTQYF.

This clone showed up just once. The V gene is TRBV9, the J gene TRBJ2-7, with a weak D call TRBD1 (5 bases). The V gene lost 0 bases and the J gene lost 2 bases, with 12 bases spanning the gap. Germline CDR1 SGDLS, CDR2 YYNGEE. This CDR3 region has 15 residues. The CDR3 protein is CASSVGRVDTYEQYF. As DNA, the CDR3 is TGTGCCAGCAGCGTAGGCAGGGTTGATACCTACGAGCAGTACTTC.

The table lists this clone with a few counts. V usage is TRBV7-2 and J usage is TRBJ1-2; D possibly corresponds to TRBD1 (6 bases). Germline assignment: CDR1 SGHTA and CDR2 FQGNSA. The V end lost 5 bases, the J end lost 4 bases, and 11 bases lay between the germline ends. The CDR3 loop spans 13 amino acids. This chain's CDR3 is CASSRDKSYGYTF. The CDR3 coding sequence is TGTGCCAGCAGCCGGGACAAGAGCTATGGCTACACCTTC.

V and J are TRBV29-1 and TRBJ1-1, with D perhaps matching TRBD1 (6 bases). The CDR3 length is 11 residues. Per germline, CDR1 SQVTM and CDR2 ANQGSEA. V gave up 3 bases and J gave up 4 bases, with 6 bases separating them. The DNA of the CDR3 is TGCAGCGTTGACAGGGGCACTGAAGCTTTCTTT. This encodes CSVDRGTEAFF.

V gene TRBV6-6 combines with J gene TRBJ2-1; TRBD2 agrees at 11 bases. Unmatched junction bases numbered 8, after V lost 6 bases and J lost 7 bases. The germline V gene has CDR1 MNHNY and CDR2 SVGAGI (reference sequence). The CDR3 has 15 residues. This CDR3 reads CASSLSGGERNEQFF. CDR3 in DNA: TGTGCCAGCAGCCTTAGCGGGGGGGAACGGAATGAGCAGTTCTTC.

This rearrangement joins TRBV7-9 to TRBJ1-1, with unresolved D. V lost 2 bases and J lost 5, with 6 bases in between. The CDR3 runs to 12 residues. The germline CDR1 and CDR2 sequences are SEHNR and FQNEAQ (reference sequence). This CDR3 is CASSLFGTEAFF. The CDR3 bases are TGTGCCAGCAGCTTATTCGGTACTGAAGCTTTCTTT. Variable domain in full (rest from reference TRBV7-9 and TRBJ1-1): DTGVSQNPRHKITKRGQNVTFRCDPISEHNRLYWYRQTLGQGPEFLTYFQNEAQLEKSRLLSDRFSAERPKGSFSTLEIQRTEQGDSAMYLCASSLFGTEAFFGQGTRLTVV.

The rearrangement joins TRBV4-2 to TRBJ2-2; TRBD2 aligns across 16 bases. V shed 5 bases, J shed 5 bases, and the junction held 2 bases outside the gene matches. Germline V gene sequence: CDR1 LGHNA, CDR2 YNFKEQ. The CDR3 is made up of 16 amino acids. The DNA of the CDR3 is TGTGCCAGCAGCGGGGGACTAGCGGGAGGGACCGGGGAGCTGTTTTTT. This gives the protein CASSGGLAGGTGELFF.

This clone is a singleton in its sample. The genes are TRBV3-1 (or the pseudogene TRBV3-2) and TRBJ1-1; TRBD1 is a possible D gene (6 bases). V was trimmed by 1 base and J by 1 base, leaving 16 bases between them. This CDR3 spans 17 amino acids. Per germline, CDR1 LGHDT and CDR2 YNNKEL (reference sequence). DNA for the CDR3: TGTGCCAGCAGCCAAGCAAGAGGGGGATTCTGGAACACTGAAGCTTTCTTT. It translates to CASSQARGGFWNTEAFF.

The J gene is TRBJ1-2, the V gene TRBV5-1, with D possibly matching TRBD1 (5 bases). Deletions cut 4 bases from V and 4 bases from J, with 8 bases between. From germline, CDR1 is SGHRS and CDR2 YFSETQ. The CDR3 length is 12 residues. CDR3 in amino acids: CASSPDTYGYTF. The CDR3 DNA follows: TGCGCCAGCAGCCCGGACACCTATGGCTACACCTTC.

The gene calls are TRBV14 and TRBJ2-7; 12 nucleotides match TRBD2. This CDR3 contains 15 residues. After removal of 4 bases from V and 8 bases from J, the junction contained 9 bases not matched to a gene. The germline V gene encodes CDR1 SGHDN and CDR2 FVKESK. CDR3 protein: CASSLPGLAGNQQYF. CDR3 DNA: TGTGCCAGCAGCCTTCCGGGACTAGCGGGTAATCAGCAGTACTTC.

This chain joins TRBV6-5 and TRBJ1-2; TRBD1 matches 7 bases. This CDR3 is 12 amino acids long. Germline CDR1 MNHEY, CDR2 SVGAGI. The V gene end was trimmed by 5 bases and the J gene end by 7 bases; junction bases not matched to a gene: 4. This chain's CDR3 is CASSIQGGGYTF. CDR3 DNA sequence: TGTGCCAGCAGTATCCAGGGGGGTGGCTACACCTTC.

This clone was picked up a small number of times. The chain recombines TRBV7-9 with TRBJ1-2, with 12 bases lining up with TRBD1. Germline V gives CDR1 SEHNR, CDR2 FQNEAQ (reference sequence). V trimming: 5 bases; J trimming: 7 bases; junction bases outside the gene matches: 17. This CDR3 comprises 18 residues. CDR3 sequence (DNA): TGTGCCAGCAGCCCAACCCGGGGGACAGGGGGCGTAGGTTCTGGCTACACCTTC. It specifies CASSPTRGTGGVGSGYTF.

The CDR3 loop is CASRLAGQETQYF. Written as DNA, the CDR3 is TGCGCCAGCAGACTAGCGGGGCAAGAGACCCAGTACTTC. The V call is TRBV10-2, the J call TRBJ2-5; 10 bases agree with TRBD2. Germline trimming cut 6 bases from V and 2 bases from J; bases unmatched to any gene: 0. Germline CDR1 WSHSY, CDR2 SAAADI. The CDR3 extends over 13 amino acids.

This CDR3 reads CASSPAGGNTIYF. Here the CDR3 DNA reads TGTGCCAGCTCACCGGCGGGGGGAAACACCATATATTTT. The gene calls are TRBV18 and TRBJ1-3; D gene uncertain. Per germline, CDR1 KGHSH and CDR2 LQKENI. This CDR3 comprises 13 residues. The V gene lost 3 bases and the J gene lost 4 bases, with 7 bases spanning the gap.

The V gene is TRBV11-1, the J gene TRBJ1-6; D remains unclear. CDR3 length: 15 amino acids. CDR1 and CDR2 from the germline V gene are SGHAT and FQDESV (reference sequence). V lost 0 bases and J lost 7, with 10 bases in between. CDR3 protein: CASSLARVENSPLHF. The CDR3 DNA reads TGTGCCAGCAGCTTAGCGCGAGTGGAGAATTCACCCCTCCACTTT.

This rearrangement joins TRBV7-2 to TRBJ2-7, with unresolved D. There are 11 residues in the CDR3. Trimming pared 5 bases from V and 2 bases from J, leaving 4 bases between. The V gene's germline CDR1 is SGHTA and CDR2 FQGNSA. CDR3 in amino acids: CASSATYEQYF. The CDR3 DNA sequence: TGTGCCAGCAGCGCTACCTACGAGCAGTACTTC.